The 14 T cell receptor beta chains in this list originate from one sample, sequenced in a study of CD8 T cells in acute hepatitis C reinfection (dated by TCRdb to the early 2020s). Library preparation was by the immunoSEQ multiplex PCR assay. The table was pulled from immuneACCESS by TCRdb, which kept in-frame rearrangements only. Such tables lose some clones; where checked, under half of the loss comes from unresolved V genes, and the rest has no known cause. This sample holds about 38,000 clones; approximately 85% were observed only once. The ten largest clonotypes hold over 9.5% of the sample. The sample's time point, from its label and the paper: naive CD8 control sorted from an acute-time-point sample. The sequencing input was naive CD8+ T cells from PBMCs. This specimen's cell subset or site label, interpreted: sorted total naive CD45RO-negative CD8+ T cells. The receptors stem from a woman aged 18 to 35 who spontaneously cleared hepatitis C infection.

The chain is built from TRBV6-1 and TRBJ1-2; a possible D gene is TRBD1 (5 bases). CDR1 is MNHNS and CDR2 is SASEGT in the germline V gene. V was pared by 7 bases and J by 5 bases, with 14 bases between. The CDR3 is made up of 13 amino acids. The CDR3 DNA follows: TGTGCCAGCATTACCACCGGGACTTATGGCTACACCTTC. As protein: CASITTGTYGYTF.

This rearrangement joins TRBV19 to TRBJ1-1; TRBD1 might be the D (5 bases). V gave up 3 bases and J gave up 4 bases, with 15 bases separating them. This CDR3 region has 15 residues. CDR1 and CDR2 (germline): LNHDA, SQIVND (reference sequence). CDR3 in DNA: TGTGCCAGTAGTATCCCCGTAGGGGAGCCCACTGAAGCTTTCTTT. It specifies CASSIPVGEPTEAFF.

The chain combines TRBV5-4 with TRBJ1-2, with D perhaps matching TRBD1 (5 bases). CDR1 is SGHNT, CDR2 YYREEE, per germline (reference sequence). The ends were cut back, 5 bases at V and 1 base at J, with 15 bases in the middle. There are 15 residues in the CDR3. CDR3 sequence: CASSSPDTINYGYTF. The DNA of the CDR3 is TGTGCCAGCAGTTCCCCGGACACAATTAACTATGGCTACACCTTC.

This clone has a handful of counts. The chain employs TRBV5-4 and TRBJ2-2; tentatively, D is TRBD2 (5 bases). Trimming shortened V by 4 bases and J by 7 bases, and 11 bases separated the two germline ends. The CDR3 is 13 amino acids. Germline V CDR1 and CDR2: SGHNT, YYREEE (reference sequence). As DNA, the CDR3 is TGTGCCAGCAGCCCGAGAGGGAACGGGGAGCTGTTTTTT. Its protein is CASSPRGNGELFF.

The CDR3: CASTPGVAGEETQYF. Here the CDR3 DNA reads TGTGCCAGCACCCCGGGGGTAGCGGGGGAAGAGACCCAGTACTTC. The chain couples TRBV7-9 to TRBJ2-5, with 9 bases that match TRBD2. The germline gives CDR1 SEHNR, CDR2 FQNEAQ (reference sequence). The CDR3 runs to 15 residues. V dropped 7 bases and J dropped 3; count of bases not matched to a gene: 9. Complete variable domain (other parts from reference TRBV7-9 and TRBJ2-5): DTGVSQNPRHKITKRGQNVTFRCDPISEHNRLYWYRQTLGQGPEFLTYFQNEAQLEKSRLLSDRFSAERPKGSFSTLEIQRTEQGDSAMYLCASTPGVAGEETQYFGPGTRLLVL.

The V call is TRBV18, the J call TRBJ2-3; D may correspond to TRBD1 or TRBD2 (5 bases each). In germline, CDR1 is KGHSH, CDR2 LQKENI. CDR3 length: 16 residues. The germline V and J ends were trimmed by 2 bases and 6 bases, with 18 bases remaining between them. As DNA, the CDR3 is TGTGCCAGCTCACCAGGGACGAATCCCGCCCTGGATACGCAGTATTTT. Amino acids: CASSPGTNPALDTQYF. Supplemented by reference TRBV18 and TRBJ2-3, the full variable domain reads NAGVMQNPRHLVRRRGQEARLRCSPMKGHSHVYWYRQLPEEGLKFMVYLQKENIIDESGMPKERFSAEFPKEGPSILRIQQVVRGDSAAYFCASSPGTNPALDTQYFGPGTRLTVL.

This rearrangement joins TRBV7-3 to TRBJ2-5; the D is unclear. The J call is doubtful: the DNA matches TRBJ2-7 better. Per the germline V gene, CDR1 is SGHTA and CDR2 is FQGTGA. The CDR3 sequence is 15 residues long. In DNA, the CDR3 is TGTGCCAGCAGCCCCGACCCTAGGAGCTCCTACGAGCAGTACTTC. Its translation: CASSPDPRSSYEQYF.

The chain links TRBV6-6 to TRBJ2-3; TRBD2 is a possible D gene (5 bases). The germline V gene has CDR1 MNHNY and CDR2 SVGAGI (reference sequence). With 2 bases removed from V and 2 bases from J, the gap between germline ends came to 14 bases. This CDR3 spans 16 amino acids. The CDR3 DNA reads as TGTGCCAGCAGTTACATTGCGGGCCTCACCACAGATACGCAGTATTTT. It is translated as CASSYIAGLTTDTQYF.

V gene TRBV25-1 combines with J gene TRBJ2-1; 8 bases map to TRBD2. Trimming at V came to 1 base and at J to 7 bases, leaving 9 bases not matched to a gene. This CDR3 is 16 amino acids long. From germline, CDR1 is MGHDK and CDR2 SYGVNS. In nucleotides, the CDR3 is TGTGCCAGCAGTGAATTCTCCAGCGGGAGAATAAATGAGCAGTTCTTC. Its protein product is CASSEFSSGRINEQFF.

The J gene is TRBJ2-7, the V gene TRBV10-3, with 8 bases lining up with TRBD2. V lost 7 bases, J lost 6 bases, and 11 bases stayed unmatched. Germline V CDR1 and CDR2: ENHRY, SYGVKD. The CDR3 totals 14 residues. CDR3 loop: CAINREAGEGEQYF. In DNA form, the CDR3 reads TGTGCCATCAATCGCGAAGCGGGAGAAGGCGAGCAGTACTTC.

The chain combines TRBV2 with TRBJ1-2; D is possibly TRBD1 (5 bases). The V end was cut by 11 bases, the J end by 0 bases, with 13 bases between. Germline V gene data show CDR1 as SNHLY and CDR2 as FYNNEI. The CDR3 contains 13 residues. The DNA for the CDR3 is TGTGCCGAGCAGGGCTCTGCTAACTATGGCTACACCTTC. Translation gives CAEQGSANYGYTF.

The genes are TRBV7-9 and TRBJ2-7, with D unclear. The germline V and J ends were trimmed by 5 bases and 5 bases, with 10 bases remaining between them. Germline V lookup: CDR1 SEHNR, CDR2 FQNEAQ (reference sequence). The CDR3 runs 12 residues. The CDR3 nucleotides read TGTGCCAGCAGCCCCACAATGGACGAGCAGTACTTC. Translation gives CASSPTMDEQYF.

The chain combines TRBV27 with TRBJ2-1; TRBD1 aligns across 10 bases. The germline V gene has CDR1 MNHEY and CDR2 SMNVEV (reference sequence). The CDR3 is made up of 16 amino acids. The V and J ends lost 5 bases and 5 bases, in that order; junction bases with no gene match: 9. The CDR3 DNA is TGTGCCAGCAGTCCACAAAGGACAGGGGGGGACAATGAGCAGTTCTTC. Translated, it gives CASSPQRTGGDNEQFF.

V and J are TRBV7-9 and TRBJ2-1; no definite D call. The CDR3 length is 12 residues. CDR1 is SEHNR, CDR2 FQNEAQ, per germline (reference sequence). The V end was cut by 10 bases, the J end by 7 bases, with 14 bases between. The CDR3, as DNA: TGTGCCACCCCAGCTCGTGGGAATGAGCAGTTCTTC. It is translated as CATPARGNEQFF.